This T cell receptor (beta chain) was found in a study of T-cell memory formation after mild COVID-19. Per the germline V gene, CDR1 is MNHEY and CDR2 is SVGAGI. This CDR3 comprises 15 residues. Losses at the gene ends were 8 bases for V and 3 bases for J; bases not matched to a gene: 10. MiXCR, applied by TCRdb to the 5' RACE reads, yields one record per CDR3 protein. The sample includes tens of thousands of distinct CDR3 sequences, about 13% of them seen just once. This clonotype turned up a few times. V usage is TRBV6-5 and J usage is TRBJ2-1; 7 bases align to TRBD2. The sequence derives from an adult woman who had mild COVID-19 (a few samples of this study predate the infection). Cell type and time point are not known. Specimen: PBMCs or a T cell subset sorted from them (not recorded which). The CDR3 protein is CASGTDGGGYNEQFF. The CDR3 bases are TGTGCCAGCGGGACTGATGGGGGGGGCTACAATGAGCAGTTCTTC.